What follows are 19 T cell receptor beta chains derived from one specimen sequenced in a study of T-cell reconstitution after alpha-beta-depleted transplantation in children (dated by TCRdb to 2016 to 2017). The library was prepared using PCR. The sample was run on an Illumina HiSeq 2500. Molecular barcoding was employed in the preparation of TCR libraries, with unique molecular identifiers being used to normalize TCRbeta repertoire quantification. TCRdb cleaned the public reads at Q25 with fastp, built clones with MiXCR and kept in-frame beta chains. Entries that share a CDR3 protein sequence are merged under the most common genes and DNA. The sample has over 400,000 distinct CDR3 sequences on record, approximately 13% of them singletons. The ten largest account for around 6.1% of the sample. This material consisted of PBMCs from the stem cell graft donor, taken from the stem cell graft. These receptors all stem from a human donor who donated a stem cell graft to a child with combined immunodeficiency.

This clonotype was observed a handful of times. The chain uses TRBV4-2 and TRBJ1-1; D unclear. Germline-derived CDR1 and CDR2 are LGHNA and YNFKEQ. Trimming took 1 base from V and 2 from J, leaving 11 bases between them. There are 15 residues in the CDR3. The CDR3 protein is CASSQVHSGNTEAFF. The CDR3 nucleotides are TGTGCCAGCAGCCAAGTTCATTCCGGCAACACTGAAGCTTTCTTT.

This chain's CDR3 is CASSASGTYNEQFF. For the CDR3, the DNA is TGTGCCAGCAGTGCATCCGGGACCTACAATGAGCAGTTCTTC. J is TRBJ2-1 and V is TRBV6-1; possibly TRBD2 for D (5 bases). The CDR3 extends over 14 amino acids. Germline V gives CDR1 MNHNS, CDR2 SASEGT. The V end lost 4 bases, the J end lost 2 bases, and 9 bases lay between the germline ends.

This clonotype showed up many times. The V and J genes are TRBV29-1 and TRBJ2-2, with 15 bases that match TRBD2. V shed 7 bases, J shed 4 bases, and the junction held 10 bases outside the gene matches. The CDR3 contains 17 residues. Per germline, CDR1 SQVTM and CDR2 ANQGSEA. CDR3 loop: CSARTSGGAYSTGELFF. In DNA form, the CDR3 reads TGCAGCGCTCGGACTAGCGGGGGGGCATATAGCACCGGGGAGCTGTTTTTT.

This clonotype was seen once. The CDR3 ends on some other residue instead of the conserved phenylalanine or tryptophan, so this is likely a read error. The chain is built from TRBV10-3 and TRBJ1-4, with D unclear. CDR3 length: 11 amino acids. V was clipped by 4 bases and J by 8 bases, with 5 bases between them. Per the germline V gene, CDR1 is ENHRY and CDR2 is SYGVKD. The CDR3 is CAISVGEKLFY. The CDR3 DNA is TGTGCCATCAGTGTTGGCGAAAAACTGTTTTAT.

There are a few counts of this clonotype. The DNA for the CDR3 is TGTGCCAGCAGCCCAAACAGGGGTTCCTACGAGCAGTACTTC. This encodes CASSPNRGSYEQYF. This sequence joins TRBV7-2 and TRBJ2-7; 7 bases match TRBD1. The ends lost 5 bases at V and 1 base at J; junction bases unmatched: 5. CDR1 is SGHTA, CDR2 FQGNSA, per germline. The CDR3 covers 14 residues.

This chain uses TRBV10-3 with TRBJ2-3; 11 nucleotides match TRBD2. V lost 5 bases to trimming and J lost 6 bases; unmatched junction nucleotides: 10. The CDR3 has 16 residues. Germline values: CDR1 ENHRY, CDR2 SYGVKD. CDR3 residues: CAISPGTSGGRDTQYF. CDR3 sequence (DNA): TGTGCCATCAGTCCCGGGACTAGCGGAGGGAGGGATACGCAGTATTTT.

In its sample, this clonotype was seen a few times. The CDR3 region is CASSSGGGRSSYEQYF. The DNA of the CDR3 is TGTGCCAGCAGCTCCGGGGGTGGCAGGTCCTCCTACGAGCAGTACTTC. J is TRBJ2-7 and V is TRBV7-8, with D possibly TRBD2 on 6 matching bases. The CDR3 covers 16 residues. The germline V and J ends were trimmed by 4 bases and 0 bases, with 16 bases remaining between them. The germline gives CDR1 SGHVS, CDR2 FQNEAQ.

The chain links TRBV29-1 to TRBJ2-1; D assignment may be TRBD1 or TRBD2 (6 bases each). Germline V CDR1 and CDR2: SQVTM, ANQGSEA. This CDR3 region has 14 residues. V lost 2 bases and J 8 bases, leaving 16 bases between the germline ends. The CDR3 protein is CSVEQQGLGYEQFF. CDR3 sequence (DNA): TGCAGCGTTGAACAACAGGGACTGGGTTATGAGCAGTTCTTC.

There are many counts of this clonotype. Here the CDR3 reads CSGGTSVSSYNEQFF. The CDR3 nucleotides read TGCAGCGGCGGGACTAGCGTGAGCTCCTACAATGAGCAGTTCTTC. V and J are TRBV29-1 and TRBJ2-1; TRBD2 agrees at 10 bases. Losses at the gene ends were 7 bases for V and 0 bases for J; bases not matched to a gene: 6. The CDR3 covers 15 residues. The germline gives CDR1 SQVTM, CDR2 ANQGSEA.

The gene calls are TRBV12-3 or TRBV12-4 and TRBJ1-2; D not certain. Trimming cost V 3 bases and J 3 bases, with 17 bases left between them. The CDR3 is 16 residues long. The CDR3 bases are TGTGCCAGCAGTTTCCCCCCGGAGGATGGTGACTATGGCTACACCTTC. The encoded protein is CASSFPPEDGDYGYTF.

This clonotype was seen a handful of times. The CDR3: CASSYSRPRLYEQYF. As DNA, the CDR3 is TGTGCCAGCAGTTACTCGAGACCAAGGCTCTACGAGCAGTACTTC. This chain uses TRBV6-2 or TRBV6-3 with TRBJ2-7; D gene unclear. Between the trimmed V and J ends, which lost 0 bases and 3 bases, there was a span of 12 bases. Germline lookup yields CDR1 MNHEY and CDR2 SVGEGT. This CDR3 contains 15 residues.

This clonotype was found many times. The rearrangement joins TRBV6-5 to TRBJ2-3; unclear D gene. V dropped 2 bases and J dropped 3 bases, with 9 bases sitting between them. Germline-derived CDR1 and CDR2 are MNHEY and SVGAGI. The CDR3 has 14 residues. CDR3 residues: CASSYALGTDTQYF. The CDR3 coding sequence is TGTGCCAGCAGTTACGCCCTGGGGACAGATACGCAGTATTTT.

This clonotype was picked up a small number of times. The V gene is TRBV7-8, the J gene TRBJ1-2, with a tentative D call TRBD1 (5 bases). CDR1 is SGHVS, CDR2 FQNEAQ, per germline. This CDR3 is 13 amino acids long. The ends were cut back, 3 bases at V and 6 bases at J, with 11 bases in the middle. The CDR3 DNA is TGTGCCAGCAGCTTCGGGGGGTTTGATGGCTACACCTTC. Protein product: CASSFGGFDGYTF.

The CDR3 is CATSRDPGQGMRQYF. DNA for the CDR3: TGTGCCACCAGCAGAGATCCGGGACAGGGGATGAGGCAGTACTTC. The chain uses TRBV15 and TRBJ2-7; 10 bases are shared with TRBD1. Trimming at V came to 0 bases and at J to 9 bases, leaving 8 bases not matched to a gene. This CDR3 spans 15 amino acids. From germline, CDR1 is LNHNV and CDR2 YYDKDF (reference sequence).

This clonotype was found many times. The chain uses TRBV10-3 and TRBJ2-1; D not resolved. V dropped 3 bases and J dropped 7 bases, with 10 bases sitting between them. Germline loops: CDR1 ENHRY, CDR2 SYGVKD. There are 13 residues in the CDR3. The CDR3 spells CAISDGLGNEQFF. For the CDR3, the DNA is TGTGCCATCAGTGACGGCTTGGGGAATGAGCAGTTCTTC.

This clonotype has more than one count but fewer than ten. CDR3 nucleotide sequence: TGTGCCAGCAGTTTACCCCAGACAGAATGGGATGAAAAACTGTTTTTT. Residues: CASSLPQTEWDEKLFF. The chain carries TRBV28 and TRBJ1-4; weak D call: TRBD1 (5 bases). This CDR3 is built from 16 residues. V was pared by 2 bases and J by 6 bases, with 16 bases between. Germline values: CDR1 MDHEN, CDR2 SYDVKM.

The table lists this clonotype with many counts. CDR3 bases: TGTGCCAGCAGCCTCATAGACAGTTCTGAAGCTTTCTTT. Its translation is CASSLIDSSEAFF. The V and J genes are TRBV9 and TRBJ1-1; D perhaps matches TRBD1 (5 bases). The CDR3 totals 13 residues. CDR1 and CDR2 (germline): SGDLS, YYNGEE. Trimming removed 4 bases from V and 6 bases from J, with 13 bases in between.

Only a few counts were recorded for this clonotype. The chain recombines TRBV28 with TRBJ1-2; D remains ambiguous. This CDR3 comprises 14 residues. Germline V gene lookup returns CDR1 MDHEN and CDR2 SYDVKM. V was trimmed by 3 bases and J by 3 bases, leaving 11 bases between them. CDR3 DNA sequence: TGTGCCAGCAGTTTGGGCAGCCAAGACTATGGCTACACCTTC. Residues: CASSLGSQDYGYTF.

J is TRBJ2-1 and V is TRBV6-2 or TRBV6-3, with a weak D call TRBD1 (6 bases). CDR1 and CDR2 (germline): MNHEY, SVGEGT. Trimming shortened V by 6 bases and J by 7 bases, and 22 bases separated the two germline ends. The CDR3 has 16 residues. The CDR3 bases are TGTGCCAGCAGCCCATCCACAGGGTCGAATTGGAATGAGCAGTTCTTC. It encodes CASSPSTGSNWNEQFF.